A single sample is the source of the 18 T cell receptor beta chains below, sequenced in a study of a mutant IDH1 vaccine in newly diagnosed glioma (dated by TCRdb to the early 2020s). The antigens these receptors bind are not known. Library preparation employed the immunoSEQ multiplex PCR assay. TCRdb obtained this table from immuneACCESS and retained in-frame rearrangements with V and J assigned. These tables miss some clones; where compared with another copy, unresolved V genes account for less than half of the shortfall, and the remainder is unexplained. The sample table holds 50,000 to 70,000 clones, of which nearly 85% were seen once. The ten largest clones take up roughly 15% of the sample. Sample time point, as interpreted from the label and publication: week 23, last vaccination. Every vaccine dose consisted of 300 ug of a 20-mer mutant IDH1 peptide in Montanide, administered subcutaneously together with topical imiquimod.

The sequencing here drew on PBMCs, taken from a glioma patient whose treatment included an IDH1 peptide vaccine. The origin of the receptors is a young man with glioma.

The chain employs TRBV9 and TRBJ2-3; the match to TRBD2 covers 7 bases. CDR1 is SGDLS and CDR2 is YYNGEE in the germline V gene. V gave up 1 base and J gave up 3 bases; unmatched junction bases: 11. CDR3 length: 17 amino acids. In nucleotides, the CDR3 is TGTGCCAGCAGCGTAATGTCGAGAGCGGGGAGTACAGATACGCAGTATTTT. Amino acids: CASSVMSRAGSTDTQYF.

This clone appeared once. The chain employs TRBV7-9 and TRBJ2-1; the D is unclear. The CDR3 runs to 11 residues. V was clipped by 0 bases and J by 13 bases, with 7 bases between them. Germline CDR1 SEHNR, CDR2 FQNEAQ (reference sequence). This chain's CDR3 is CASSLAVDQFF. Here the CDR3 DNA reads TGTGCCAGCAGCTTAGCAGTGGACCAGTTCTTC.

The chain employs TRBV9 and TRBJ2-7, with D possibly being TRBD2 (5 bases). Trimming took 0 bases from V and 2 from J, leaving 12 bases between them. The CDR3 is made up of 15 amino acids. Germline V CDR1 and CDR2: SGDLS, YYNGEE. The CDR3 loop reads CASSVARGKPYEQYF. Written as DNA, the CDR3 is TGTGCCAGCAGCGTAGCCCGAGGGAAACCCTACGAGCAGTACTTC.

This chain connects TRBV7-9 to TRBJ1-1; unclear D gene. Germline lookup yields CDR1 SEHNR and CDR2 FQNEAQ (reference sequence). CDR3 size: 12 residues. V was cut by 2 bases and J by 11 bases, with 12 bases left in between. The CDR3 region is CASSLYLSSAFF. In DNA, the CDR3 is TGTGCCAGCAGCTTATATCTGTCTTCGGCTTTCTTT.

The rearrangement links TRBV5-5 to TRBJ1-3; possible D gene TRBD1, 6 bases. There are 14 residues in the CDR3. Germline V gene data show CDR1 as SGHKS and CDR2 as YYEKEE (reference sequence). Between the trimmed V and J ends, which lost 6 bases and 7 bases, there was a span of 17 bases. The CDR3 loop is CASTEGGGGNTIYF. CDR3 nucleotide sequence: TGTGCCAGCACCGAGGGGGGCGGCGGTAACACCATATATTTT. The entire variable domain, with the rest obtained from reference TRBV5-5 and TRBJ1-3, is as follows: DAGVTQSPTHLIKTRGQQVTLRCSPISGHKSVSWYQQVLGQGPQFIFQYYEKEERGRGNFPDRFSARQFPNYSSELNVNALLLGDSALYLCASTEGGGGNTIYFGEGSWLTVV.

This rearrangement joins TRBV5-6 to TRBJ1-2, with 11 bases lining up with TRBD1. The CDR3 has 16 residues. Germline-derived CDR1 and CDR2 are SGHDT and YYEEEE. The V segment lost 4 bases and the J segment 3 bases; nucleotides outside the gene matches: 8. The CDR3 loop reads CASSATGTGGYYGYTF. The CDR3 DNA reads TGTGCCAGCAGCGCCACCGGGACAGGGGGGTACTATGGCTACACCTTC.

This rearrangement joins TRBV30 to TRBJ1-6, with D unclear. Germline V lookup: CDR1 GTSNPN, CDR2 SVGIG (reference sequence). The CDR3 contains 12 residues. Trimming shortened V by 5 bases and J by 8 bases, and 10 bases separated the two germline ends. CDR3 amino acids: CAWARVDSPLHF. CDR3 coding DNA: TGTGCCTGGGCTAGGGTTGATTCACCCCTCCACTTT.

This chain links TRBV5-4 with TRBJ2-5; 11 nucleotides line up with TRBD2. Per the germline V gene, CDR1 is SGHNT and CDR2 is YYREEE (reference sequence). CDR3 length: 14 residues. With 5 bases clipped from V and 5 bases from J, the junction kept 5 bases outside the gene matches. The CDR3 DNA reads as TGTGCCAGCAGTAGCGGGGGGGTAAAGGAGACCCAGTACTTC. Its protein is CASSSGGVKETQYF.

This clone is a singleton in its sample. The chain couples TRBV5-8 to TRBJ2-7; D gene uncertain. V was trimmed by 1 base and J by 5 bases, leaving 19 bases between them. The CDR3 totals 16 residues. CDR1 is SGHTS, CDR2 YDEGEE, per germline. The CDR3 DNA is TGTGCCAGCAGCTTGACCATGGGCAGAATTGTCGACGAGCAGTACTTC. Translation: CASSLTMGRIVDEQYF.

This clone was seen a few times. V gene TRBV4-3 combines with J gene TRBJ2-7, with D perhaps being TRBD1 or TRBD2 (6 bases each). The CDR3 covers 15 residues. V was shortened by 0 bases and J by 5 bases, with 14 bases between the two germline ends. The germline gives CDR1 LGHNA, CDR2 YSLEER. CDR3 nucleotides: TGCGCCAGCAGCCAAGACAGGGGACTCGGGAACGAGCAGTACTTC. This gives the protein CASSQDRGLGNEQYF.

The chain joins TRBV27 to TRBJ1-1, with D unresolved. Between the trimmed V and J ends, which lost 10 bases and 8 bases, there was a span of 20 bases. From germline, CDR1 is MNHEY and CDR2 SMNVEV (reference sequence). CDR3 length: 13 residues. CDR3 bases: TGTGCCACATTGAGTCGATGGGGTGGGGAAGCTTTCTTT. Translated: CATLSRWGGEAFF.

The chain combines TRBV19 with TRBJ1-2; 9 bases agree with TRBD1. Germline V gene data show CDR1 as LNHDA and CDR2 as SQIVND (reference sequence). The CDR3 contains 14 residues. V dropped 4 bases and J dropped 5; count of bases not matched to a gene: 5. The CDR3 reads CASSKGQGPYGYTF. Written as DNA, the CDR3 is TGTGCCAGTAGTAAAGGACAGGGGCCTTATGGCTACACCTTC.

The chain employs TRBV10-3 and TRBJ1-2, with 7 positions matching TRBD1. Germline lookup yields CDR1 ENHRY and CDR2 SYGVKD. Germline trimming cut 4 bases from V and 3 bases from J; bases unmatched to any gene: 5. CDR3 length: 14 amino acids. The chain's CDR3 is CAISGDREDYGYTF. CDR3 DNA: TGTGCCATCAGTGGAGACAGGGAGGACTATGGCTACACCTTC.

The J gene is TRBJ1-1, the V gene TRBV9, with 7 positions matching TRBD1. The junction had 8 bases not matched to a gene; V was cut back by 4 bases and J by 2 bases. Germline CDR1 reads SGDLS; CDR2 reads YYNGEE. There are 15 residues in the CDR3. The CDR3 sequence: CASSTSTGKNTEAFF. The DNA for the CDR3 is TGTGCCAGCAGCACCTCGACAGGGAAAAACACTGAAGCTTTCTTT. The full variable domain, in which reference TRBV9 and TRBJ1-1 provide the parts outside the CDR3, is DSGVTQTPKHLITATGQRVTLRCSPRSGDLSVYWYQQSLDQGLQFLIQYYNGEERAKGNILERFSAQQFPDLHSELNLSSLELGDSALYFCASSTSTGKNTEAFFGQGTRLTVV.

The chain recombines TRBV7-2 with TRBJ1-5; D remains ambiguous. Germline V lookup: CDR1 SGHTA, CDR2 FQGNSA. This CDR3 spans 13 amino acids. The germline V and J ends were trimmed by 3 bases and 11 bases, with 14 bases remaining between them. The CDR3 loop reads CASSFTRTVTQHF. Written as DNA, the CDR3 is TGTGCCAGCAGCTTTACGAGAACAGTAACCCAGCATTTT.

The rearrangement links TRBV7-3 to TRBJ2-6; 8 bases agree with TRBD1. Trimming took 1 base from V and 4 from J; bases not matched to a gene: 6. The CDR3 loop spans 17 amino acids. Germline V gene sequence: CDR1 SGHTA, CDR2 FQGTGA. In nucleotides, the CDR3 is TGTGCCAGCAGCTTAATAGGACAGGGAACCGGGGCCAACGTCCTGACTTTC. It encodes CASSLIGQGTGANVLTF.

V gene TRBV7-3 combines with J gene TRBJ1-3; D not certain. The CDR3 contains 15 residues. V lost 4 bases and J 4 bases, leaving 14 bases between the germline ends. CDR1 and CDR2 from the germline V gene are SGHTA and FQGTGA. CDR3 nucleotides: TGTGCCAGCAGCTCCGATTCGACGTCAGGAAACACCATATATTTT. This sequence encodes CASSSDSTSGNTIYF.

The CDR3 is CASSWGQINTEAFF. As DNA, the CDR3 is TGTGCCAGCAGCTGGGGACAGATAAACACTGAAGCTTTCTTT. The chain joins TRBV11-2 to TRBJ1-1; 7 bases align to TRBD1. The CDR3 consists of 14 residues. Trimming at V came to 4 bases and at J to 2 bases, leaving 4 bases not matched to a gene. Germline V gene lookup returns CDR1 SGHAT and CDR2 FQNNGV.